This TCR beta chain originates from a study of blood T cell repertoires in COVID-19 (dated by TCRdb to the early 2020s). Study-wide context: Samples covering the acute and convalescent phases of COVID-19 were provided by collaborators in the United States, Italy and Spain. The prospective study material was composed of cDNA or gDNA derived from T cells, B-cell-depleted T cells, or PBMCs. Subjects who had been exposed to COVID-19, were actively infected with it, or had recovered from it provided the deeply sampled blood TCRbeta repertoires that made up the dataset. The repertoires were released in a freely available public database intended as a resource for research on the immune response to SARS-CoV-2. The samples were drawn from two sources: the first 160 participants of the ongoing ImmuneRACE study, and fewer than 1,500 subjects contributed by 6 global collaborators. A de-identified subject ID, COVID-19 status, age in years and sex were almost always included in the sample metadata. Where available, HLA class I and class II types were taken from metadata supplied by the sample provider and were not determined by assay-based typing. What the authors observed across the whole study: How much clinical and demographic metadata was included differed by source and by participant, and the metadata was provided uncurated.

The immunoSEQ Assay, a bias-controlled multiplex PCR, was used to amplify TCRbeta CDR3 regions from genomic DNA. In the source study's methods: Nucleated cell counts per sample were estimated from amplification of reference gene primers within the assay. To quantify the absolute abundance of each unique TCRbeta CDR3 rearrangement, sequence reads were collapsed and filtered. For each sample, productive Simpson clonality was calculated by taking the square root of Simpson's diversity index across productive rearrangements. In TCRdb, the immuneACCESS table is reduced to in-frame sequences with V and J assigned. These tables do not hold every clone; where another copy was compared, an unresolved V gene accounts for under half, and the others remain unexplained. The V and J calls and the clone size are those of that table, but D and trimming were determined from the DNA. The sample table contains about 380,000 clones; only one count was recorded for around 90% of them. The top ten hold about 6.8% of the sample.

Collaborating institutions collected whole blood in K2EDTA tubes following their own protocols. Collaborator samples were shipped for TCRbeta analysis as frozen whole blood, isolated PBMCs, or DNA extracted from either sample type. From V the trimming removes 0 bases and from J it removes 1 base, while the gene matches leave 0 bases of the junction unaccounted for. The germline V gene gives CDR1 as KGHDR and CDR2 as SFDVKD. The CDR3 holds 16 amino acids from the cysteine to the phenylalanine. Here the CDR3 DNA is all that survives: 48 bases in frame from base 1. Details on this clone: No antigen is known for it. No base quality information exists; no much larger clone differs at one position. This sample also contains other DNA sequences that code for the same CDR3.

The source material was peripheral blood. The chain is made from TRBV24-1 and TRBJ2-3; 10 central bases correspond to TRBD2. The clonotype was recovered from a man aged 18 to 29 with active or convalescent COVID-19. The DNA is as follows: TGTGCCACCAGTGATTTGCTAGCGGGAGGCACAGATACGCAGTATTTT. This yields the protein CATSDLLAGGTDTQYF.